This T cell receptor beta chain was obtained from a study of shared clonotypes between healthy human individuals. Findings and caveats of the study: Genetic and exposure-history diversity was limited by the few donors.

Assay used: immunoSEQ multiplex PCR; TCRdb lists only in-frame clones, some missing. This sample yields approximately 500,000 clones, of which approximately 85% are seen a single time; over 10% belongs to the top ten. This clone came up a few times. The antigen remains unidentified. This CDR3 is built from 13 residues. Trimming shortened V by 1 base and J by 6 bases, and 9 bases separated the two germline ends. In germline, CDR1 is SGHTA, CDR2 FQGTGA. The receptor was isolated from a middle-aged woman in good health. Some clones in this sample may be carry-over from other donors' samples. The chain recombines TRBV7-3 with TRBJ1-2; TRBD1 is a possible D gene (5 bases). Specimen: PBMCs. This CDR3 is CASSLRGEDGYTF. CDR3 sequence (DNA): TGTGCCAGCAGCTTAAGGGGGGAAGATGGCTACACCTTC.